Listed here are 22 T cell receptor beta chains from one sample, sequenced in a study of blood T cell repertoires in COVID-19. The method was immunoSEQ multiplex PCR; TCRdb's version includes in-frame clones alone and lacks a portion of them. The data show 250,000 to 350,000 clones, with 87% seen just once and about 2% held by the top ten. Sequencing was carried out using peripheral blood. All receptors come from a man aged 18 to 35 with active or convalescent COVID-19.

The CDR3 loop is CASSLAPGRGQPQHF. The CDR3 DNA follows: TGTGCCAGCAGCCTCGCACCGGGGAGGGGTCAGCCCCAGCATTTT. The chain has TRBV27 and TRBJ1-5; possibly TRBD1 for D (5 bases). CDR1 is MNHEY and CDR2 is SMNVEV in the germline V gene (reference sequence). CDR3 size: 15 residues. Trimming removed 6 bases at V and 6 bases at J, with 18 bases between.

This clone was recorded once. The V gene is TRBV6-5, the J gene TRBJ2-1, with a weak D call TRBD1 (6 bases). The CDR3 is 15 amino acids. Germline CDR1 and CDR2: MNHEY and SVGAGI. V was pared by 6 bases and J by 2 bases, with 14 bases between. CDR3 residues: CASRPTGKPYNEQFF. The CDR3 nucleotides read TGTGCCAGCAGACCCACAGGGAAGCCCTACAATGAGCAGTTCTTC.

This clone has a single count. CDR3 coding DNA: TGTGCCAAACAGGGGGACGCTCAAGGAGGAGGAAACACCATATATTTT. This gives the protein CAKQGDAQGGGNTIYF. The chain combines TRBV10-3 with TRBJ1-3, with 8 nucleotides matching TRBD1. This CDR3 is built from 16 residues. V lost 10 bases and J lost 4; bases outside the gene matches: 15. Germline V gene lookup returns CDR1 ENHRY and CDR2 SYGVKD.

This clone has just one count. The V and J genes are TRBV11-1 and TRBJ2-1, with a weak D call TRBD2 (5 bases). The CDR3 has 11 residues. Germline values: CDR1 SGHAT, CDR2 FQDESV (reference sequence). Trimming left V 5 bases short and J 6 bases short, with 5 bases between. The CDR3 protein is CASSRGNEQFF. The CDR3 DNA follows: TGTGCCAGCAGCCGGGGCAATGAGCAGTTCTTC.

The chain carries TRBV14 and TRBJ1-1; D is perhaps TRBD1 (5 bases). This CDR3 contains 15 residues. With 0 bases removed from V and 7 bases from J, the gap between germline ends came to 15 bases. Germline assignment: CDR1 SGHDN and CDR2 FVKESK. CDR3 residues: CASSQDPAGTNEAFF. The CDR3 region has the DNA TGTGCCAGCAGCCAAGACCCCGCCGGGACTAATGAAGCTTTCTTT.

The V gene is TRBV2, the J gene TRBJ2-1, with 8 bases identical to TRBD2. The V and J ends lost 5 bases and 2 bases, in that order; junction bases with no gene match: 2. This CDR3 region has 14 residues. Germline assignment: CDR1 SNHLY and CDR2 FYNNEI. CDR3 in amino acids: CASSKRETYNEQFF. The CDR3 bases are TGTGCCAGCAGTAAGCGGGAGACCTACAATGAGCAGTTCTTC.

V usage is TRBV2 and J usage is TRBJ1-5; D is unresolved. V lost 6 bases, J lost 4 bases, and 7 bases lay in between. Germline CDR1 and CDR2: SNHLY and FYNNEI. The CDR3 extends over 12 amino acids. The CDR3 DNA is TGTGCCAGCAGACAGCAAAATCAGCCCCAGCATTTT. Its protein is CASRQQNQPQHF.

The chain is built from TRBV7-9 and TRBJ2-7, with TRBD1 matching over 12 bases. The CDR3 consists of 15 residues. Germline V lookup: CDR1 SEHNR, CDR2 FQNEAQ (reference sequence). Germline trimming cut 3 bases from V and 4 bases from J; bases unmatched to any gene: 4. CDR3 DNA sequence: TGTGCCAGCAGCTTCGGGACAGGGGGCGCGTACGAGCAGTACTTC. Amino acid sequence: CASSFGTGGAYEQYF.

The gene calls are TRBV2 and TRBJ2-6; 7 nucleotides agree with TRBD1. J was trimmed by 4 bases and V by 7 bases; bases with no gene match: 7. Germline lookup yields CDR1 SNHLY and CDR2 FYNNEI. This CDR3 spans 15 amino acids. The CDR3 nucleotides are TGTGCCAGCACCACGACAGGGCGGGGGGCCAACGTCCTGACTTTC. Its protein is CASTTTGRGANVLTF.

The J gene is TRBJ1-1, the V gene TRBV4-3; 7 positions agree with TRBD1. The CDR3 is 15 amino acids. Germline CDR1 is LGHNA and CDR2 is YSLEER. Losses at the gene ends were 2 bases for V and 4 bases for J; bases not matched to a gene: 7. The CDR3 nucleotides are TGCGCCAGCAGCCAACCTCATACAGGGGCCACTGAAGCTTTCTTT. It codes for CASSQPHTGATEAFF.

The chain has TRBV6-5 and TRBJ2-3, with TRBD1 matching over 7 bases. CDR1 and CDR2 from the germline V gene are MNHEY and SVGAGI. This CDR3 has 15 residues. V lost 8 bases and J lost 2; bases outside the gene matches: 10. DNA for the CDR3: TGTGCCAGCCCCGACCCGGGACAGAACACAGATACGCAGTATTTT. It codes for CASPDPGQNTDTQYF.

This clone showed up just once. The chain employs TRBV7-8 and TRBJ2-7; 7 bases line up with TRBD1. The CDR3 spans 14 residues. With V trimmed by 3 bases and J by 2 bases, 4 bases remained unmatched. CDR1 SGHVS and CDR2 FQNEAQ come from the germline V gene. The CDR3 loop is CASSFYRGAYEQYF. DNA of the CDR3: TGTGCCAGCAGCTTTTACAGGGGTGCCTACGAGCAGTACTTC.

The chain is built from TRBV4-1 and TRBJ2-3; possibly TRBD2 for D (7 bases). V was cut by 1 base and J by 6 bases, with 14 bases left in between. Germline loops: CDR1 MGHRA, CDR2 YSYEKL. The CDR3 is 15 residues long. The CDR3 sequence: CASSQVPAGADTQYF. In DNA, the CDR3 is TGCGCCAGCAGCCAAGTCCCCGCGGGGGCCGATACGCAGTATTTT.

This clone came up a few times. The chain employs TRBV6-2 or TRBV6-3 and TRBJ1-2, with D possibly TRBD1 on 6 matching bases. Deletions cut 6 bases from V and 3 bases from J, with 23 bases between. CDR1 and CDR2 from the germline V gene are MNHEY and SVGEGT. The CDR3 consists of 17 residues. This CDR3 is CASSLRRDTYRHYGYTF. CDR3 nucleotides: TGTGCCAGCAGCCTCCGCCGGGACACCTATCGGCACTATGGCTACACCTTC.

This clone was detected only a few times. V is TRBV4-1 and J is TRBJ2-7, with a tentative D call TRBD2 (5 bases). Germline values: CDR1 MGHRA, CDR2 YSYEKL. Trimming removed 4 bases at V and 2 bases at J, with 12 bases between. The CDR3 is 14 amino acids. The CDR3 DNA follows: TGCGCCAGCAGCCCGGCCCCGGGAACCTACGAGCAGTACTTC. It specifies CASSPAPGTYEQYF.

To note about this clone: At one boundary the junction diverges from the germline segment, which might be a read error. V and J are TRBV27 and TRBJ2-7; 8 bases match TRBD2. The CDR3 runs 17 residues. Germline values: CDR1 MNHEY, CDR2 SMNVEV (reference sequence). The CDR3 sequence is CARSVRGAGGPNYEQYF. CDR3 DNA sequence: TGTGCCCGCAGCGTCCGGGGGGCGGGGGGCCCTAACTACGAGCAGTACTTC.

This sequence joins TRBV7-9 and TRBJ2-7; D perhaps matches TRBD1 (6 bases). The CDR3 sequence is 14 residues long. V was pared by 5 bases and J by 2 bases, with 13 bases between. From germline, CDR1 is SEHNR and CDR2 FQNEAQ (reference sequence). CDR3 in DNA: TGTGCCAGCAGCCAACCGGGACACCCCTACGAGCAGTACTTC. Protein product: CASSQPGHPYEQYF.

The chain uses TRBV11-2 and TRBJ2-7; D is unclear. Germline CDR1 SGHAT, CDR2 FQNNGV. Trimming took off 0 bases at V and 1 base at J, with 10 bases between the two ends. The CDR3 has 15 amino acids. The CDR3 sequence is CASSLEVSPSYEQYF. Written as DNA, the CDR3 is TGTGCCAGCAGCTTAGAGGTGAGCCCTTCCTACGAGCAGTACTTC.

This chain joins TRBV20-1 and TRBJ2-1; 7 bases are a match to TRBD2. The CDR3 totals 15 residues. Trimming cost V 3 bases and J 2 bases; bases outside gene matches: 7. Germline loops: CDR1 DFQATT, CDR2 SNEGSKA (reference sequence). CDR3 in amino acids: CSASQGLAAYNEQFF. The DNA for the CDR3 is TGCAGTGCTAGTCAGGGTCTAGCGGCCTACAATGAGCAGTTCTTC.

The gene calls are TRBV29-1 and TRBJ1-2; D is uncertain. V dropped 0 bases and J dropped 7 bases, with 12 bases sitting between them. CDR1 is SQVTM, CDR2 ANQGSEA, per germline. CDR3 length: 13 amino acids. As DNA, the CDR3 is TGCAGCGTTGAAGATGGACTCTTCGGTGGCTACACCTTC. Translated, it gives CSVEDGLFGGYTF.

The chain uses TRBV7-8 and TRBJ2-7; 8 bases fit TRBD2. From germline, CDR1 is SGHVS and CDR2 FQNEAQ. With 5 bases clipped from V and 0 bases from J, the junction kept 9 bases outside the gene matches. The CDR3 is 16 residues long. For the CDR3, the DNA is TGTGCCAGCAGCCGCCTTCTAGCGGGCCACTCCTACGAGCAGTACTTC. Protein product: CASSRLLAGHSYEQYF. Based on the CDR3 plus reference TRBV7-8 and TRBJ2-7, the full variable domain is GAGVSQSPRYKVAKRGQDVALRCDPISGHVSLFWYQQALGQGPEFLTYFQNEAQLDKSGLPSDRFFAERPEGSVSTLKIQRTQQEDSAVYLCASSRLLAGHSYEQYFGPGTRLTVT.

V and J are TRBV10-1 and TRBJ2-3, with D maybe TRBD2 (6 bases). V gave up 3 bases and J gave up 4 bases, with 11 bases separating them. This CDR3 has 14 residues. CDR1 is WNHNN, CDR2 SYGVQD, per germline (reference sequence). The CDR3 is CASSESTGADTQYF. The DNA for the CDR3 is TGCGCCAGCAGTGAATCGACGGGAGCAGATACGCAGTATTTT.